This T cell receptor (beta chain) derives from a study of regulatory T cells in long-lasting Graves disease. The TCR beta library used iRepertoire HTBI primers with Arm-PCR amplification of CDR3. TCRdb re-derived calls from the multiplex PCR reads in MiXCR, one entry per CDR3 protein. The table has 530,000 or so distinct CDR3 sequences, approximately 13% seen once. The time point is: newly diagnosed GD, antithyroid drugs for less than 3 months. From PBMCs, RNA was extracted and then used to make the TCR library. This clonotype was found a few times. The CDR3 sequence is 15 residues long. V shed 1 base and J shed 2 bases, with 12 bases lying between them. CDR1 and CDR2 (germline): LGHNA, YNFKEQ. The sample was also reused in another study, on T cells in Graves' hyperthyroidism and ophthalmopathy.

This sequence was found in a man aged 30 to 39 with Graves disease. This specimen consisted of peripheral blood mononuclear cells (PBMCs), obtained at new diagnosis, from a patient treated with antithyroid drugs. V is TRBV4-2 and J is TRBJ2-7; D unresolved. The CDR3 nucleotides read TGTGCCAGCAGCCAAGTGTCAGGCTCGACCTACGAGCAGTACTTC. Translating it yields CASSQVSGSTYEQYF.